This T cell receptor (beta chain) was sequenced in a study of graft-versus-host responses after intestinal transplantation. Study background: Tacrolimus and steroids were given for around 3 years to all recipients after anti-thymocyte globulin induction.

The CDR3 is 14 amino acids. From germline, CDR1 is SGHVS and CDR2 FNYEAQ. V shed 4 bases, J shed 5 bases, and the junction held 5 bases outside the gene matches. Measured with immunoSEQ multiplex PCR; TCRdb has only the in-frame clones, and not every one. The sample holds around 39,000 clones, more than 80% seen once. This sequence was found in a human patient who received an intestinal transplant, so some T cells may come from the graft donor. Sample: PBMCs, taken around 730 days after intestinal transplantation. The chain employs TRBV7-6 and TRBJ2-5, with TRBD1 identical over 9 bases. The CDR3 DNA sequence: TGTGCCAGCAGCTCGACAGGGGGTCCGGAGACCCAGTACTTC. Encoded protein: CASSSTGGPETQYF.